These 19 T cell receptor beta chains were sequenced from one sample in a study of cytomegalovirus exposure and HLA in healthy donors. The PCR made use of 60 Vbeta and 13 Jbeta primers. The table came from immunoSEQ multiplex PCR; TCRdb's copy has only in-frame clones and leaves some out. The data show 120,000 or so clones, 65% to 80% seen once. Sequencing was performed on PBMCs. These receptors were collected from a man aged 30-40 years in good health and CMV-seronegative.

The chain has TRBV7-2 and TRBJ2-7, with 12 bases identical to TRBD2. The CDR3 runs 17 residues. V dropped 3 bases and J dropped 2; count of bases not matched to a gene: 8. Germline CDR1 is SGHTA and CDR2 is FQGNSA. The CDR3: CASSLGLAGATTYEQYF. The DNA for the CDR3 is TGTGCCAGCAGCTTGGGACTAGCGGGCGCCACGACCTACGAGCAGTACTTC.

This chain uses TRBV4-1 with TRBJ1-5, with unresolved D. V shed 0 bases and J shed 3 bases, with 12 bases lying between them. Germline CDR1 reads MGHRA; CDR2 reads YSYEKL. The CDR3 consists of 16 residues. The CDR3 bases are TGCGCCAGCAGCCAAGAGGGGAGGGCCTTCAATCAGCCCCAGCATTTT. This sequence encodes CASSQEGRAFNQPQHF.

The gene calls are TRBV19 and TRBJ1-6; D might be TRBD1 (5 bases). Germline V gene sequence: CDR1 LNHDA, CDR2 SQIVND (reference sequence). This CDR3 is built from 14 residues. Trimming pared 6 bases from V and 10 bases from J, leaving 16 bases between. CDR3 sequence: CASRVNLKGSPLHF. Here the CDR3 DNA reads TGTGCCAGTAGAGTAAATTTAAAGGGGTCACCCCTCCACTTT. Complete variable domain (other parts from reference TRBV19 and TRBJ1-6): DGGITQSPKYLFRKEGQNVTLSCEQNLNHDAMYWYRQDPGQGLRLIYYSQIVNDFQKGDIAEGYSVSREKKESFPLTVTSAQKNPTAFYLCASRVNLKGSPLHFGNGTRLTVT.

The chain combines TRBV11-2 with TRBJ2-5; D gene unclear. This CDR3 region has 14 residues. The V gene's germline CDR1 is SGHAT and CDR2 FQNNGV. Trimming stripped 4 bases from V and 0 bases from J, with 9 bases between. The CDR3 DNA follows: TGTGCCAGCAGCTCGCGTATATACCAAGAGACCCAGTACTTC. Residues: CASSSRIYQETQYF.

The V and J genes are TRBV9 and TRBJ2-3; 12 nucleotides match TRBD2. Germline V lookup: CDR1 SGDLS, CDR2 YYNGEE. V lost 3 bases, J lost 2 bases, and 7 bases stayed unmatched. The CDR3 has 17 residues. The CDR3 region is CASSETSGSGPTDTQYF. The CDR3 nucleotides are TGTGCCAGCAGCGAGACTAGCGGGAGTGGGCCCACAGATACGCAGTATTTT.

The chain recombines TRBV7-6 with TRBJ1-6; no clear D gene. Germline-derived CDR1 and CDR2 are SGHVS and FNYEAQ. This CDR3 spans 16 amino acids. Trimming removed 0 bases from V and 10 bases from J, with 16 bases in between. CDR3 sequence: CASSLASWYGQSPLHF. In nucleotides, the CDR3 is TGTGCCAGCAGCTTAGCGTCCTGGTATGGGCAATCACCCCTCCACTTT.

This chain links TRBV2 with TRBJ2-5; no clear D gene. Trimming stripped 1 base from V and 7 bases from J, with 7 bases between. The CDR3 spans 12 residues. Germline V gene sequence: CDR1 SNHLY, CDR2 FYNNEI. CDR3 DNA: TGTGCCAGCAGTGAAGTGGTCGGGACCCAGTACTTC. This encodes CASSEVVGTQYF.

The chain combines TRBV5-4 with TRBJ2-7; 9 positions match TRBD2. Trimming removed 3 bases from V and 4 bases from J; junction bases left unmatched: 8. Germline V CDR1 and CDR2: SGHNT, YYREEE (reference sequence). This CDR3 region has 15 residues. The CDR3 spells CASSSVTSGIYEQYF. CDR3 sequence (DNA): TGTGCCAGCAGCTCGGTGACTAGCGGAATTTACGAGCAGTACTTC.

A few counts support this clone. This sample also contains other DNA sequences that code for the same CDR3. V gene TRBV10-3 combines with J gene TRBJ2-3, with TRBD2 identical over 13 bases. CDR1 is ENHRY, CDR2 SYGVKD, per germline. The CDR3 is 13 amino acids. Trimming at V came to 10 bases and at J to 5 bases, leaving 3 bases not matched to a gene. The CDR3 DNA follows: TGTGCCAGTGGGACTAGCGGGGAAGATACGCAGTATTTT. Encoded protein: CASGTSGEDTQYF.

The chain links TRBV5-4 to TRBJ2-3, with 12 nucleotides matching TRBD2. Trimming cost V 1 base and J 6 bases; bases outside gene matches: 3. This CDR3 comprises 15 residues. Germline CDR1 SGHNT, CDR2 YYREEE (reference sequence). The CDR3 loop is CASSLRLAGGDTQYF. The CDR3 bases are TGTGCCAGCAGCTTGAGGCTAGCGGGGGGGGATACGCAGTATTTT.

A note on this clone: One junction end does not reproduce the germline sequence, and a read error may be involved. The chain carries TRBV7-9 and TRBJ1-3; D might be TRBD1 (5 bases). The CDR3 totals 16 residues. Germline values: CDR1 SEHNR, CDR2 FQNEAQ (reference sequence). The CDR3 sequence: CSSSLEGTLSGNTIYF. The CDR3 bases are TGTTCCAGCAGCTTGGAGGGGACGCTCTCTGGAAACACCATATATTTT. The full variable domain, rest sourced from reference TRBV7-9 and TRBJ1-3, is DTGVSQNPRHKITKRGQNVTFRCDPISEHNRLYWYRQTLGQGPEFLTYFQNEAQLEKSRLLSDRFSAERPKGSFSTLEIQRTEQGDSAMYLCSSSLEGTLSGNTIYFGEGSWLTVV.

This chain uses TRBV7-9 with TRBJ2-7; 13 bases are shared with TRBD2. V trimming: 5 bases; J trimming: 2 bases; junction bases outside the gene matches: 6. Germline V CDR1 and CDR2: SEHNR, FQNEAQ (reference sequence). This CDR3 has 16 residues. CDR3 sequence reads: CASSQGLAGPTYEQYF. Here the CDR3 DNA reads TGTGCCAGCAGCCAGGGACTAGCGGGGCCAACCTACGAGCAGTACTTC. Combining the CDR3 with reference TRBV7-9 and TRBJ2-7 gives the whole variable domain DTGVSQNPRHKITKRGQNVTFRCDPISEHNRLYWYRQTLGQGPEFLTYFQNEAQLEKSRLLSDRFSAERPKGSFSTLEIQRTEQGDSAMYLCASSQGLAGPTYEQYFGPGTRLTVT.

The rearrangement links TRBV11-2 to TRBJ2-1; 8 nucleotides agree with TRBD2. Germline trimming cut 5 bases from V and 3 bases from J; bases unmatched to any gene: 6. Germline CDR1 SGHAT, CDR2 FQNNGV. This CDR3 region has 15 residues. CDR3 sequence (DNA): TGTGCCAGCAGCCTACTAGCGGTTATCTACAATGAGCAGTTCTTC. Translation gives CASSLLAVIYNEQFF.

This clone was seen only a few times. The gene calls are TRBV27 and TRBJ2-2; the match to TRBD1 covers 8 bases. Looked up from germline, CDR1 is MNHEY and CDR2 is SMNVEV (reference sequence). The CDR3 length is 15 residues. Trimming cost V 5 bases and J 6 bases; bases outside gene matches: 8. The CDR3 DNA sequence: TGTGCCAGCAGTACCTCAGGGGGCGCGCCCGGGGAGCTGTTTTTT. Protein sequence: CASSTSGGAPGELFF.

This clone was observed a few times. J is TRBJ1-5 and V is TRBV6-1, with 8 bases that match TRBD1. Germline CDR1 is MNHNS and CDR2 is SASEGT. The V and J ends lost 3 bases and 7 bases, in that order; junction bases with no gene match: 11. The CDR3 contains 16 residues. DNA for the CDR3: TGTGCCAGCAGTGAGGCCACGCAGGGGGCCGGACAGCCCCAGCATTTT. It codes for CASSEATQGAGQPQHF.

The chain joins TRBV29-1 to TRBJ2-3; TRBD2 aligns across 9 bases. The CDR3 spans 15 residues. Germline CDR1 SQVTM, CDR2 ANQGSEA. V dropped 4 bases and J dropped 1; count of bases not matched to a gene: 6. CDR3 in amino acids: CSVARTSARTDTQYF. CDR3 coding DNA: TGCAGCGTTGCTCGGACTAGCGCACGCACAGATACGCAGTATTTT.

The CDR3, as DNA: TGTGCCAGCAGAAGCGGGAGGGCAGGAGATACGCAGTATTTT. Protein product: CASRSGRAGDTQYF. This rearrangement joins TRBV2 to TRBJ2-3; 10 nucleotides match TRBD2. The CDR3 consists of 14 residues. J lost 5 bases, V lost 6 bases, and 5 bases had no gene match. Per the germline V gene, CDR1 is SNHLY and CDR2 is FYNNEI.

The chain uses TRBV4-3 and TRBJ1-4, with TRBD1 identical over 11 bases. The germline V gene encodes CDR1 LGHNA and CDR2 YSLEER. The CDR3 is 18 residues long. V shed 3 bases and J 7 bases; nucleotides not matched to a gene: 13. The CDR3 region has the DNA TGCGCCAGCAGCCAGGGACCTATTAGGGGACAGGGGGGTGAAAAACTGTTTTTT. Amino acids: CASSQGPIRGQGGEKLFF.

The rearrangement joins TRBV27 to TRBJ2-3; 11 bases are shared with TRBD2. The germline gives CDR1 MNHEY, CDR2 SMNVEV (reference sequence). Trimming removed 0 bases from V and 3 bases from J; junction bases left unmatched: 5. The CDR3 is made up of 17 amino acids. In DNA form, the CDR3 reads TGTGCCAGCAGTTTATCTTTAGCGGGGGGGTGGACAGATACGCAGTATTTT. Its translation is CASSLSLAGGWTDTQYF.